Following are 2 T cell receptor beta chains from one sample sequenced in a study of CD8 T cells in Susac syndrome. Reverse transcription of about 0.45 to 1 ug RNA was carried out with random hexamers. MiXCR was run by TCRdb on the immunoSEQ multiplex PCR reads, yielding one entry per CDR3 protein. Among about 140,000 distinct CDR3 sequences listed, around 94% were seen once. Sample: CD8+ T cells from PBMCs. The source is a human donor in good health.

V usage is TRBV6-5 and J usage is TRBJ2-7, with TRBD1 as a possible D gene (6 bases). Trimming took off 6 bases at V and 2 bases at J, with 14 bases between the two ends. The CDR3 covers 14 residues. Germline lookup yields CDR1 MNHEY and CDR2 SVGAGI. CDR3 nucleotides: TGTGCCAGCAGCCGGACAGTAAAACCCTACGAGCAGTACTTC. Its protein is CASSRTVKPYEQYF.

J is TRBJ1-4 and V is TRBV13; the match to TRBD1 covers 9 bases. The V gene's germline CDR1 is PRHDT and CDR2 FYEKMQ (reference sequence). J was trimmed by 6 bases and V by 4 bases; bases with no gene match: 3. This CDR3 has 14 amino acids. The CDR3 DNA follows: TGTGCCAGCAGCTCCCGGGACAGGGATGAAAAACTGTTTTTT. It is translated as CASSSRDRDEKLFF.